This entry features one TCR beta chain sequence. Its matching antigen is unknown. These data come from a study of T-cell reconstitution after alpha-beta-depleted transplantation in children. Study-wide findings and caveats: Recipient T cells and thymic progenitors that survived were the source of the high TCRbeta diversity seen at day 60 in some patients. Among T cells one year after transplant, newly produced cells accounted for most counts and diversity. About two months after transplant, alpha-beta T cells reportedly came from several hundred expanded graft clones.

With V trimmed by 3 bases and J by 1 base, 8 bases remained unmatched. The CDR3 is 18 amino acids. Unique molecular identifiers were incorporated when the TCRbeta library was constructed. TCRdb analysed the PCR reads with MiXCR anew, one entry per CDR3 protein. This table has some 130,000 distinct CDR3 sequences, roughly 9.7% appearing once. The chain joins TRBV12-3 or TRBV12-4 to TRBJ2-7; 14 bases match TRBD2. The starting material was PBMCs, mostly from graft donor cells, obtained 180 days after TCRalphabeta/CD19-depleted stem cell transplant. The TCR comes from a girl under two years old who had a stem cell transplant for combined immunodeficiency, so the T cells may come from the graft donor. DNA for the CDR3: TGTGCCAGCAGTTTTGAGGGGACTAGCGGGGGACTATCCTACGAGCAGTACTTC. It encodes CASSFEGTSGGLSYEQYF.